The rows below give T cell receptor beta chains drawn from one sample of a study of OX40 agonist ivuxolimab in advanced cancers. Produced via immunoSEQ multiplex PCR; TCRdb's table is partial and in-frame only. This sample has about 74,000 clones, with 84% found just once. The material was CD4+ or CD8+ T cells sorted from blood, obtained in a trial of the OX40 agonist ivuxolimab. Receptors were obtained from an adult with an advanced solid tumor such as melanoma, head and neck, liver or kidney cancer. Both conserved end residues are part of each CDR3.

CASSPSGRGNEQFF	TRBV10-1	TRBJ2-1
CASSYRLAGGELFF	TRBV6-6	TRBJ2-2
CASSLAGGGYTF	TRBV27	TRBJ1-2
CASSARRGEVGTDTQYF	TRBV6-1	TRBJ2-3
CASSSPDRGYEQYF	TRBV7-2	TRBJ2-7
CASSLGRQVGNEQFF	TRBV7-9	TRBJ2-1
CASSADSGSLNQPQHF	TRBV2	TRBJ1-5
CASLMGSNYGYTF	TRBV6-1	TRBJ1-2
CASSPGTGNTEAFF	TRBV5-1	TRBJ1-1
CSVQQILKTDTQYF	TRBV29-1	TRBJ2-3
CASQDPNTEAFF	TRBV14	TRBJ1-1
CASSFLEYNEQFF	TRBV11-2	TRBJ2-1
CASSPGRYTEAFF	TRBV19	TRBJ1-1
CASSVTGGLTEAFF	TRBV7-2	TRBJ1-1
CASSLWGSGETQYF	TRBV5-6	TRBJ2-5
CASSYLETQYF	TRBV6-5	TRBJ2-5
CASTPGHRGGYTF	TRBV6-4	TRBJ1-2
CASSVPGTQQFF	TRBV7-6	TRBJ2-1
CASNRGSTANTGELFF	TRBV27	TRBJ2-2
CASSLGSIPGHEQYF	TRBV27	TRBJ2-7
CASSQLQNTGELFF	TRBV10-1	TRBJ2-2
CASSLRGNEKLFF	TRBV7-6	TRBJ1-4
CASRTNPGDTQYF	TRBV28	TRBJ2-3
CAWSSTGDFGLLDYGYTF	TRBV30	TRBJ1-2
CASKDRGHSNEQFF	TRBV2	TRBJ2-1
CAISADREGGYTF	TRBV10-3	TRBJ1-2
CASSTLGQANTEAFF	TRBV7-9	TRBJ1-1
CASSMGPGDAYEQYF	TRBV5-1	TRBJ2-7
CASSLAGPNTQYF	TRBV5-4	TRBJ2-5
CATRIGPLEEKLFF	TRBV6-5	TRBJ1-4
CSADERGYTF	TRBV20-1	TRBJ1-2